This T cell receptor (beta chain) was captured by sequencing in a study of cytomegalovirus exposure and HLA in healthy donors. As for the study in general: When roughly 420 donors were genotyped, over 80% of them were found to fall in the Caucasian-associated ancestry cluster. Study results and limitations: Available immune exposure information covered CMV serostatus only.

In regard to this clone: Its antigen is unidentified. A read error may produce the germline difference seen at one junction end.

Researchers ran the PCR with 60 Vbeta and 13 Jbeta primers. Method: immunoSEQ multiplex PCR; TCRdb's copy keeps in-frame clones and lacks some. The sample includes 120,000 or so clones, roughly four fifths of them seen just once. Per germline, CDR1 SSHAT and CDR2 FNYEAQ (reference sequence). CDR3 length: 16 residues. V is TRBV7-7 and J is TRBJ2-1; a weak D match, TRBD2 (6 bases). What was sequenced was PBMCs. The TCR originated in a man in his forties in good health and CMV-seronegative. The CDR3 sequence: CASSLLPGASVYEQFF. As DNA, the CDR3 is TGTGCTAGCAGCTTGCTACCGGGAGCCTCCGTGTATGAGCAGTTCTTC.